The rows below give T cell receptor beta chains drawn from one sample of a study of control samples from healthy donors and cancer patients. Profiling relied on immunoSEQ multiplex PCR, and the TCRdb table lists in-frame clones only, not all of them. The top ten clones hold approximately 3% of a sample with fewer than 85,000 clones, 94% of them seen once. Specimen: blood. These receptors were collected from a woman in her 30s in good health. Each CDR3 is given with its conserved first and last residue. Fields, in order: D gene, J gene, V gene, clone size, CDR3 protein, CDR3 DNA. A D gene is named only where the DNA matches it firmly. Clone size is given for some rows only: seen once, a few or many times, or a class if the clone is expanded.

- | TRBJ2-3 | TRBV5-4 | - | CASSLGGEPTDTQYF | TGTGCCAGCAGCTTGGGGGGGGAGCCCACAGATACGCAGTATTTT
TRBD1 | TRBJ1-5 | TRBV7-9 | - | CASSVGDSIIQPQHF | TGTGCCAGCAGCGTTGGGGACAGCATCATCCAGCCCCAGCATTTT
TRBD2 | TRBJ2-5 | TRBV7-6 | - | CASSLWTSGGRETQYF | TGTGCCAGCAGCTTGTGGACTAGCGGGGGGAGAGAGACCCAGTACTTC
- | TRBJ2-2 | TRBV7-9 | - | CASSLVLRGGNTGELFF | TGTGCCAGCAGCTTGGTCCTTAGGGGGGGCAACACCGGGGAGCTGTTTTTT
- | TRBJ2-7 | TRBV18 | once | CASSPRDLELEQYF | TGTGCCAGCTCACCCCGGGACTTGGAGCTGGAGCAGTACTTC
TRBD1 | TRBJ1-3 | TRBV6-6 | - | CAGRSSDRAGNTIYF | TGTGCCGGGCGGAGCTCGGACAGGGCAGGAAACACCATATATTTT
TRBD1 | TRBJ2-2 | TRBV5-8 | - | CASSGRTGTTGELFF | TGTGCCAGCAGCGGTCGGACAGGGACCACCGGGGAGCTGTTTTTT
- | TRBJ1-5 | TRBV7-2 | - | CASSTPLDPRYQPQHF | TGTGCCAGCAGCACCCCCCTAGACCCGCGGTATCAGCCCCAGCATTTT
TRBD1 | TRBJ1-6 | TRBV7-9 | - | CASSQGQGANSPLHF | TGTGCCAGCAGCCAAGGACAGGGCGCTAATTCACCCCTCCACTTT
TRBD1 | TRBJ2-3 | TRBV6-4 | - | CASSPDRSTDTQYF | TGTGCCAGCAGTCCGGACAGGAGCACAGATACGCAGTATTTT
- | TRBJ1-2 | TRBV2 | - | CASQQDGGPYGYTF | TGTGCCAGTCAGCAGGACGGTGGCCCGTATGGCTACACCTTC
- | TRBJ1-1 | TRBV4-1 | - | CASSQDHAGNTEAFF | TGCGCCAGCAGCCAAGATCACGCTGGGAACACTGAAGCTTTCTTT
- | TRBJ2-2 | TRBV4-1 | - | CASSQDVDSINTGELFF | TGCGCCAGCAGCCAAGACGTGGACTCCATAAACACCGGGGAGCTGTTTTTT
TRBD1 | TRBJ1-5 | TRBV19 | - | CASSILVMGQIMGQPQHF | TGTGCCAGTAGTATACTAGTGATGGGACAGATCATGGGTCAGCCCCAGCATTTT
- | TRBJ1-5 | TRBV5-5 | - | CASSLRLTGRVEAQHF | TGTGCCAGCAGCTTGCGGCTGACTGGGCGGGTTGAGGCCCAGCATTTT
- | TRBJ2-5 | TRBV29-1 | - | CSVVSGSTQETQYF | TGCAGCGTTGTGTCAGGTAGCACCCAAGAGACCCAGTACTTC
- | TRBJ2-7 | TRBV7-8 | - | CASSTGHLTTGQYF | TGTGCCAGCAGCACCGGACACCTTACCACGGGACAGTACTTC
- | TRBJ1-1 | TRBV7-8 | - | CASSLFELRAGVTEAFF | TGTGCCAGCAGCTTGTTTGAATTAAGGGCGGGAGTCACTGAAGCTTTCTTT
TRBD2 | TRBJ2-4 | TRBV6-5 | few | CASTPGTSGKNIQYF | TGTGCCAGCACCCCCGGGACTAGCGGAAAAAACATTCAGTACTTC
TRBD1 | TRBJ1-2 | TRBV27 | once | CASSPRGGFYGYTF | TGTGCCAGCAGTCCCAGAGGGGGCTTCTATGGCTACACCTTC
- | TRBJ1-2 | TRBV28 | - | CASSLSHGYTF | TGTGCCAGCAGTTTAAGCCATGGCTACACCTTC
- | TRBJ1-2 | TRBV11-2 | - | CASSPPFRGLGGYTF | TGTGCCAGCAGCCCACCTTTCAGGGGCTTAGGCGGCTACACCTTC
- | TRBJ1-4 | TRBV4-1 | - | CASSRLGRTTNEKLFF | TGCGCCAGCAGCAGACTGGGACGAACAACTAATGAAAAACTGTTTTTT
TRBD1 | TRBJ1-1 | TRBV28 | - | CASSLDRGRGLKAFF | TGTGCCAGCAGTTTAGACAGGGGGCGCGGGCTGAAAGCTTTCTTT
TRBD1 | TRBJ1-4 | TRBV25-1 | - | CASSVRTGQEEKLFF | TGTGCCAGCAGTGTTAGGACAGGGCAGGAGGAAAAACTGTTTTTT
- | TRBJ1-2 | TRBV7-8 | - | CASSPSSTGYTF | TGTGCCAGCAGCCCATCTAGTACAGGCTACACCTTC
- | TRBJ1-4 | TRBV5-4 | - | CASSPNSATNEKLFF | TGTGCCAGCAGCCCCAACAGTGCAACTAATGAAAAACTGTTTTTT
TRBD2 | TRBJ2-5 | TRBV10-3 | - | CATSGTTPGETQYF | TGTGCCACCTCAGGGACTACCCCAGGGGAGACCCAGTACTTC
- | TRBJ1-2 | TRBV27 | - | CASSSWGDYGYTF | TGTGCCAGCAGTTCTTGGGGCGACTATGGCTACACCTTC
- | TRBJ2-7 | TRBV6-5 | - | CASSHDYEQYF | TGTGCCAGCAGTCATGACTACGAGCAGTACTTC
- | TRBJ1-5 | TRBV28 | - | CASSLAGQQPQHF | TGTGCCAGCAGTTTAGCAGGGCAACAGCCCCAGCATTTT
- | TRBJ1-1 | TRBV7-8 | - | CASSLGGSQSAFF | TGTGCCAGCAGCTTAGGGGGTTCCCAGTCGGCTTTCTTT